The TCR beta chain described here comes from a study of blood T cell repertoires in COVID-19 (dated by TCRdb to the early 2020s). Study-level background: Collaborator samples came from the United States, Italy and Spain and covered acute and convalescent phases of COVID-19. The sample metadata nearly always contained a de-identified subject ID, COVID-19 status, age in years and sex. The repertoires were made available in a free public database intended to serve as a resource for research on the immune response to SARS-CoV-2. Where available, HLA class I and class II types were taken from metadata supplied by the sample provider and were not determined by assay-based typing. The prospective study material was composed of cDNA or gDNA derived from T cells, B-cell-depleted T cells, or PBMCs. Subjects who had been exposed to COVID-19, were actively infected with it, or had recovered from it provided the deeply sampled blood TCRbeta repertoires that made up the dataset. The samples were drawn from two sources: the first 160 participants of the ongoing ImmuneRACE study, and 1,254 subjects contributed by 6 global collaborators. Beyond this particular receptor, the publication reports: How much clinical and demographic metadata was included differed by source and by participant, and the metadata was provided uncurated.

The immunoSEQ Assay, a bias-controlled multiplex PCR, was used to amplify TCRbeta CDR3 regions from genomic DNA. In the authors' own workflow: Nucleated cell counts per sample were estimated from amplification of reference gene primers within the assay. To quantify the absolute abundance of each unique TCRbeta CDR3 rearrangement, sequence reads were collapsed and filtered. For each sample, productive Simpson clonality was calculated as the square root of Simpson's diversity index over productive rearrangements. This immuneACCESS table, as held by TCRdb, lists in-frame sequences with V and J called but not all clones. Of the missing ones, under half trace to an unresolved V gene in checked studies; the others have no known cause. That table supplies the V and J calls and clone size; D and trimming were determined from the DNA. The sample records around 170,000 clones, around four fifths of which are singletons. The ten largest clones take up 10% to 15% of the sample.

Note on this clone: It lacks a known antigen. Nothing much larger sits one base from this clone, and base qualities are not available.

Samples from volunteer blood donors who had recovered from COVID-19 were contributed by a second Seattle source. The collaborating institutions used their own protocols to collect whole blood in K2EDTA tubes. For TCRbeta analysis, collaborator samples were shipped as frozen whole blood, as isolated PBMCs, or as DNA extracted from either sample type. Trimming removed 6 bases from V and 8 bases from J; the gene matches leave 4 bases unexplained. Reading from cysteine to phenylalanine, the CDR3 counts 13 amino acids. The sequence is cut down to CDR3 DNA, 39 bases in frame from base 1. As encoded in the germline V gene, CDR1 is MDHEN while CDR2 is SYDVKM.

Sequenced: peripheral blood. The chain was built from TRBV28 and TRBJ2-3; TRBD2 lines up with 11 middle nucleotides. The sequence was collected from a man aged 70 or older who had recovered from COVID-19. The CDR3 has the sequence CASRLAGVGTQYF. The nucleotides read TGTGCCAGCAGACTAGCGGGAGTAGGTACGCAGTATTTT.